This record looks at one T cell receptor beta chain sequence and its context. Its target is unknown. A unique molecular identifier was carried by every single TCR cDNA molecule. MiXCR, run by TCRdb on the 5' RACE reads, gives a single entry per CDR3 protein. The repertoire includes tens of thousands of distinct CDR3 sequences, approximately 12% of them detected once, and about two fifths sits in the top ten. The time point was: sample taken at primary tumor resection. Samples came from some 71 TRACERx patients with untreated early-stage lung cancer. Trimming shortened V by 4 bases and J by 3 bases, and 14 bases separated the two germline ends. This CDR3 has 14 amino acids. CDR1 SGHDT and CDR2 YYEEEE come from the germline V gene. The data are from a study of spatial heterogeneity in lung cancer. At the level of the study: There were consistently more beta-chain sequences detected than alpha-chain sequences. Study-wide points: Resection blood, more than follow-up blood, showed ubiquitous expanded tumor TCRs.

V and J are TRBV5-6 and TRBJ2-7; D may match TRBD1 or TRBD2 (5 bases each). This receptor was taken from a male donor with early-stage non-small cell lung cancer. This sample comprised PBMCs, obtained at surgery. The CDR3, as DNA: TGTGCCAGCAGCCCCAGGGAGCGGCGCTACGAGCAGTACTTC. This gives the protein CASSPRERRYEQYF.